A single sample is the source of the 24 T cell receptor beta chains below, sequenced in a study of regulatory T cells in long-lasting Graves disease. The time point denotes: newly diagnosed GD, antithyroid drugs for less than 3 months. The TCR library was made from RNA that had been extracted from PBMCs in TRIzol. Library construction for TCR beta used iRepertoire HTBI primers and Arm-PCR of CDR3 regions. One entry per CDR3 protein, called by TCRdb with MiXCR from the multiplex PCR reads. The sample shows 400,000 to 500,000 distinct CDR3 sequences, about 15% of them seen only once. These sequences were also reported in another study, on T cells in Graves' hyperthyroidism and ophthalmopathy.

The specimen was peripheral blood mononuclear cells (PBMCs), collected at new diagnosis, from a patient treated with antithyroid drugs. The receptors originated from a woman in her thirties or forties with Graves disease.

This clonotype was observed many times. The gene calls are TRBV12-3 or TRBV12-4 and TRBJ2-3; TRBD2 matches at 8 bases. This CDR3 is built from 14 residues. V dropped 7 bases and J dropped 2; count of bases not matched to a gene: 5. The CDR3 DNA reads TGTGCCAGCATGGATAGCGGGACCACAGATACGCAGTATTTT. This translates into CASMDSGTTDTQYF.

Points on this clonotype: It is likely a read error: a sequence one base away is far more abundant. The chain links TRBV11-3 to TRBJ1-1; no clear D. The germline CDR1 and CDR2 sequences are SGHNT and YENEEA. CDR3 size: 14 residues. The V end lost 0 bases, the J end lost 4 bases, and 9 bases lay between the germline ends. The CDR3 here is CASSLDRWGTEAFF. As DNA, the CDR3 is TGTGCCAGCAGCTTAGACCGGTGGGGCACTGAAGCTTTCTTT. Drawing the rest from reference TRBV11-3 and TRBJ1-1, the complete variable domain is EAGVVQSPRYKIIEKKQPVAFWCNPISGHNTLYWYLQNLGQGPELLIRYENEEAVDDSQLPKDRFSAERLKGVDSTLKIQPAELGDSAVYLCASSLDRWGTEAFFGQGTRLTVV.

This clonotype was observed at least ten times. This chain links TRBV3-1 with TRBJ2-5; 9 bases are a match to TRBD2. The V segment lost 6 bases and the J segment 5 bases; nucleotides outside the gene matches: 10. This CDR3 comprises 15 residues. Germline CDR1 and CDR2: LGHDT and YNNKEL (reference sequence). The CDR3 region is CASRTAGGPWETQYF. CDR3 DNA: TGTGCCAGCAGGACAGCGGGAGGCCCGTGGGAGACCCAGTACTTC.

This clonotype has a count of ten or more. One junction end disagrees with the germline gene, perhaps due to a read error. The chain links TRBV10-3 to TRBJ2-7, with 13 bases matching TRBD2. Germline-derived CDR1 and CDR2 are ENHRY and SYGVKD. The CDR3 contains 17 residues. The CDR3 DNA reads as TGTACCATCAGTGAAGGACTAGCGGGAGACTCGGACTACGAGCAGTACTTC. This sequence encodes CTISEGLAGDSDYEQYF.

This chain uses TRBV20-1 with TRBJ1-4; maybe TRBD1 (5 bases). Germline V lookup: CDR1 DFQATT, CDR2 SNEGSKA (reference sequence). Deletions cut 1 base from V and 6 bases from J, with 15 bases between. The length of the CDR3 is 15 residues. The CDR3, as DNA: TGCAGTGCTAGAGCCAGGGACGGTTTTGATGAAAAACTGTTTTTT. Protein sequence: CSARARDGFDEKLFF.

Many counts were recorded for this clonotype. The chain is built from TRBV11-2 and TRBJ1-1; D may be TRBD1 (6 bases). Germline V gene lookup returns CDR1 SGHAT and CDR2 FQNNGV. The CDR3 covers 14 residues. V lost 9 bases to trimming and J lost 5 bases, with 19 bases between them. In DNA form, the CDR3 reads TGTGCCAGTAGCAGGAACAGGGAATTTACTGAAGCTTTCTTT. This codes for CASSRNREFTEAFF.

This clonotype was seen many times. CDR3 residues: CACASGYNEQFF. The CDR3 nucleotides are TGTGCCTGCGCTAGCGGTTACAATGAGCAGTTCTTC. The V call is TRBV3-1, the J call TRBJ2-1; TRBD2 agrees at 7 bases. The CDR3 has 12 amino acids. Germline assignment: CDR1 LGHDT and CDR2 YNNKEL (reference sequence). The V gene end was trimmed by 11 bases and the J gene end by 4 bases; junction bases not matched to a gene: 5.

The chain employs TRBV20-1 and TRBJ1-5; D may be TRBD1 (6 bases). The ends were cut back, 6 bases at V and 7 bases at J, with 22 bases in the middle. Germline values: CDR1 DFQATT, CDR2 SNEGSKA (reference sequence). This CDR3 has 15 residues. The CDR3 nucleotides are TGCAGTGCGAAGAGGGTCGGGACACACATGCAGCCCCAGCATTTT. Translated, it gives CSAKRVGTHMQPQHF.

This clonotype was counted only a few times. The chain couples TRBV27 to TRBJ2-1; TRBD2 matches 12 bases. CDR1 and CDR2 from the germline V gene are MNHEY and SMNVEV (reference sequence). After removal of 5 bases from V and 8 bases from J, the junction contained 16 bases not matched to a gene. The CDR3 sequence is 18 residues long. CDR3 amino acids: CASSTPRDLTSGRYEQFF. The CDR3, as DNA: TGTGCCAGCAGTACCCCCAGGGACCTTACTAGCGGGAGGTATGAGCAGTTCTTC.

In this sample, this clonotype turned up many times. Written as DNA, the CDR3 is TGTGCCAGCAGTCGGGACCGCTCGCTCGAGCAGTACTTC. This translates into CASSRDRSLEQYF. The chain links TRBV12-3 or TRBV12-4 to TRBJ2-7, with D perhaps matching TRBD1 or TRBD2 (5 bases each). Trimming left V 5 bases short and J 6 bases short, with 14 bases between. The CDR3 has 13 amino acids.

This clonotype was picked up many times. The rearrangement links TRBV19 to TRBJ1-1, with a tentative D call TRBD1 (6 bases). The V end was cut by 0 bases, the J end by 7 bases, with 12 bases between. CDR1 is LNHDA and CDR2 is SQIVND in the germline V gene (reference sequence). The CDR3 length is 14 residues. The CDR3 bases are TGTGCCAGTAGTATAGATCTGGGGGCCGTTGAAGCTTTCTTT. This translates into CASSIDLGAVEAFF.

Ten or more counts support this clonotype. The chain couples TRBV12-3 or TRBV12-4 to TRBJ1-2; D is perhaps TRBD1 (6 bases). The V end was cut by 5 bases, the J end by 2 bases, with 12 bases between. The length of the CDR3 is 14 residues. The CDR3 here is CASSRSDRNYGYTF. The DNA for the CDR3 is TGTGCCAGCAGTCGGAGCGACAGGAACTATGGCTACACCTTC.

Regarding this clonotype: This likely stems from a read error, as it lies one base from a far larger clone. The CDR3 does not end in the conserved phenylalanine or tryptophan, so this is likely a read error. The V call is TRBV11-3, the J call TRBJ1-4, with TRBD1 matching over 9 bases. V trimming: 1 base; J trimming: 7 bases; junction bases outside the gene matches: 1. Germline CDR1 is SGHNT and CDR2 is YENEEA. The CDR3 contains 14 residues. CDR3 DNA sequence: TGTGCCAGCAGCTTAGGGACAGGGGTTGAAAAACTGTTTTCT. Protein sequence: CASSLGTGVEKLFS.

This clonotype has just a few counts. This may arise from a read error, as a much more abundant clone is one base away. The V call is TRBV28, the J call TRBJ1-5; possibly TRBD1 for D (6 bases). Germline-derived CDR1 and CDR2 are MDHEN and SYDVKM. CDR3 size: 14 residues. The CDR3: CASSPTGTNRPQHF. The CDR3 nucleotides are TGTGCCAGCAGCCCGACAGGTACCAATCGGCCCCAGCATTTT.

This clonotype showed up many times. The chain uses TRBV2 and TRBJ1-1; 7 positions agree with TRBD1. Germline lookup yields CDR1 SNHLY and CDR2 FYNNEI. The CDR3 has 14 residues. The junction had 4 bases not matched to a gene; V was cut back by 5 bases and J by 1 base. The CDR3 loop is CASSPTGTNTEAFF. The CDR3 DNA is TGTGCCAGCAGTCCGACAGGGACGAACACTGAAGCTTTCTTT. The full variable domain, its missing parts supplied by reference TRBV2 and TRBJ1-1, is EPEVTQTPSHQVTQMGQEVILRCVPISNHLYFYWYRQILGQKVEFLVSFYNNEISEKSEIFDDQFSVERPDGSNFTLKIRSTKLEDSAMYFCASSPTGTNTEAFFGQGTRLTVV.

Notes on this clonotype: A much larger clone lies one base from this, so it may be a read error. The chain recombines TRBV6-5 with TRBJ2-7; weak D call: TRBD1 (6 bases). Germline CDR1 is MNHEY and CDR2 is SVGAGI. The CDR3 runs 13 residues. V was cut by 2 bases and J by 3 bases, with 8 bases left in between. As DNA, the CDR3 is TGTGCCAGCAGTTACGGCAGGGGCTACGAGCAGTACTTC. Residues: CASSYGRGYEQYF.

This clonotype was detected ten times or more. The V and J genes are TRBV7-2 and TRBJ1-1; a possible D gene is TRBD1 (6 bases). This CDR3 comprises 15 residues. Germline CDR1 and CDR2: SGHTA and FQGNSA. V was clipped by 0 bases and J by 4 bases, with 12 bases between them. The CDR3 region is CASSLAPGAGTEAFF. CDR3 nucleotides: TGTGCCAGCAGCTTAGCTCCGGGGGCCGGCACTGAAGCTTTCTTT.

A few counts support this clonotype. This chain links TRBV28 with TRBJ2-7; no clear D gene. Trimming pared 0 bases from V and 0 bases from J, leaving 6 bases between. The CDR3 loop spans 14 amino acids. Germline CDR1 reads MDHEN; CDR2 reads SYDVKM. The CDR3 is CASSLWRISYEQYF. CDR3 bases: TGTGCCAGCAGTTTATGGCGGATCTCCTACGAGCAGTACTTC.

Ten or more counts support this clonotype. The rearrangement links TRBV6-2 or TRBV6-3 to TRBJ2-7; 10 bases align to TRBD1. The CDR3 has 14 residues. The junction had 4 bases not matched to a gene; V was cut back by 5 bases and J by 3 bases. The germline gives CDR1 MNHEY, CDR2 SVGEGT. The CDR3 coding sequence is TGTGCCAGCAGTAACCGGGACAGGGGCTACGAGCAGTACTTC. Its translation is CASSNRDRGYEQYF.

Many counts were recorded for this clonotype. The chain links TRBV27 to TRBJ1-2; D gene ambiguous. Trimming shortened V by 5 bases and J by 3 bases, and 16 bases separated the two germline ends. The CDR3 length is 15 residues. The germline CDR1 and CDR2 sequences are MNHEY and SMNVEV (reference sequence). CDR3 DNA sequence: TGTGCCAGCAGTCCTTACGCGGGGAAGGACTATGGCTACACCTTC. This translates into CASSPYAGKDYGYTF.

This clonotype was observed many times. V gene TRBV28 combines with J gene TRBJ2-1; 16 nucleotides agree with TRBD2. CDR3 length: 17 amino acids. CDR1 is MDHEN and CDR2 is SYDVKM in the germline V gene. The J segment lost 7 bases and the V segment lost 3 bases, leaving 6 bases of the junction unmatched. The CDR3 spells CASSFPQGLAGGNEQFF. The CDR3 DNA follows: TGTGCCAGCAGTTTCCCGCAGGGACTAGCGGGAGGGAATGAGCAGTTCTTC.

This clonotype was observed once. The chain has TRBV20-1 and TRBJ1-4; D gene ambiguous. Germline CDR1 is DFQATT and CDR2 is SNEGSKA (reference sequence). This CDR3 region has 15 residues. The V gene lost 3 bases and the J gene lost 0 bases, with 11 bases spanning the gap. CDR3 in DNA: TGCAGTGCTAGGGTGGGGTCTGCAACTAATGAAAAACTGTTTTTT. Protein: CSARVGSATNEKLFF.

There are many counts of this clonotype. The chain is built from TRBV6-1 and TRBJ2-6; possibly TRBD2 for D (6 bases). The germline V gene encodes CDR1 MNHNS and CDR2 SASEGT. This CDR3 has 18 residues. With 7 bases removed from V and 3 bases from J, the gap between germline ends came to 22 bases. CDR3 nucleotides: TGTGCCAGCACCACCGGTTGGAGGGATTTGTATGGGGCCAACGTCCTGACTTTC. Translated: CASTTGWRDLYGANVLTF.

The V and J genes are TRBV6-1 and TRBJ1-4; D gene uncertain. V lost 6 bases and J 0 bases, leaving 11 bases between the germline ends. This CDR3 comprises 15 residues. Germline V gene lookup returns CDR1 MNHNS and CDR2 SASEGT. The CDR3 sequence: CASSRDAATNEKLFF. For the CDR3, the DNA is TGTGCCAGCAGCCGTGACGCAGCAACTAATGAAAAACTGTTTTTT.